These 23 T cell receptor beta chains were all obtained from the same sample, sequenced in a study of response to subunit inactivated influenza vaccine. TCRdb called the RT-PCR reads again in MiXCR, with one record for every CDR3 protein. The sample yields around 300,000 distinct CDR3 sequences, about 20% seen once. The source was PBMCs from blood, collected less than 22 months after vaccination. All receptors come from a man aged 50-75 years who received an inactivated influenza vaccine.

The chain recombines TRBV25-1 with TRBJ2-5; 8 nucleotides line up with TRBD1. The CDR3 runs to 13 residues. V trimming: 3 bases; J trimming: 4 bases; junction bases outside the gene matches: 1. Germline CDR1 is MGHDK and CDR2 is SYGVNS. DNA of the CDR3: TGTGCCAGCAGTGAGACAGGGGTAGAGACCCAGTACTTC. Translation: CASSETGVETQYF.

J is TRBJ1-5 and V is TRBV19; possible D gene TRBD1, 6 bases. Trimming shortened V by 2 bases and J by 3 bases, and 11 bases separated the two germline ends. The germline V gene has CDR1 LNHDA and CDR2 SQIVND (reference sequence). This CDR3 has 15 residues. The DNA for the CDR3 is TGTGCCAGTAGTATATATGGGGGCCTCAATCAGCCCCAGCATTTT. Translated: CASSIYGGLNQPQHF.

This clonotype was counted at least ten times. The J gene is TRBJ1-6, the V gene TRBV3-1; D not certain. V shed 1 base and J shed 2 bases, with 12 bases lying between them. The CDR3 has 17 amino acids. CDR1 and CDR2 from the germline V gene are LGHDT and YNNKEL (reference sequence). CDR3 loop: CASSQVDSWTYNSPLHF. In DNA, the CDR3 is TGTGCCAGCAGCCAAGTGGATTCGTGGACCTATAATTCACCCCTCCACTTT.

The rearrangement links TRBV25-1 to TRBJ1-4, with TRBD1 matching over 8 bases. The CDR3 sequence is 15 residues long. Germline V gives CDR1 MGHDK, CDR2 SYGVNS. V shed 2 bases and J 7 bases; nucleotides not matched to a gene: 6. CDR3 DNA sequence: TGTGCCAGCAGTGAAGGACAGGGCTTGGGTGAAAAACTGTTTTTT. The encoded protein is CASSEGQGLGEKLFF.

This clonotype was observed a few times. This sequence joins TRBV28 and TRBJ2-5; 9 positions agree with TRBD1. The CDR3 is 15 amino acids. V was clipped by 4 bases and J by 3 bases; unmatched bases: 6. Germline values: CDR1 MDHEN, CDR2 SYDVKM. The DNA of the CDR3 is TGTGCCAGCAGTTGGTGGGACAGGGAAGAAGAGACCCAGTACTTC. Translation: CASSWWDREEETQYF.

This clonotype was observed a few times. The rearrangement joins TRBV15 to TRBJ1-4; 9 bases agree with TRBD1. Trimming at V came to 3 bases and at J to 6 bases, leaving 14 bases not matched to a gene. The CDR3 has 18 amino acids. Germline CDR1 is LNHNV and CDR2 is YYDKDF (reference sequence). The CDR3 DNA follows: TGTGCCACCAGCAGTTTAAACCTCCGACAGGGGGTTCATGAAAAACTGTTTTTT. Protein: CATSSLNLRQGVHEKLFF. The full variable domain, in which reference TRBV15 and TRBJ1-4 provide the parts outside the CDR3, is DAMVIQNPRYQVTQFGKPVTLSCSQTLNHNVMYWYQQKSSQAPKLLFHYYDKDFNNEADTPDNFQSRRPNTSFCFLDIRSPGLGDTAMYLCATSSLNLRQGVHEKLFFGSGTQLSVL.

The chain uses TRBV12-3 or TRBV12-4 and TRBJ2-1; the D call may be TRBD1 or TRBD2 (5 bases each). Trimming took 8 bases from V and 7 from J, leaving 24 bases between them. The CDR3 is made up of 16 amino acids. This CDR3 reads CASLPGDGTSWNEQFF. The CDR3 DNA reads as TGTGCCAGCCTCCCTGGGGACGGGACCTCTTGGAATGAGCAGTTCTTC.

A few counts support this clonotype. J is TRBJ1-2 and V is TRBV20-1; D is ambiguous. Between the trimmed V and J ends, which lost 0 bases and 4 bases, there was a span of 12 bases. The CDR3 has 14 amino acids. Germline CDR1 is DFQATT and CDR2 is SNEGSKA (reference sequence). The CDR3 loop reads CSARDPDLGYGYTF. The CDR3 DNA reads as TGCAGTGCTAGAGATCCGGACCTGGGCTATGGCTACACCTTC.

The genes are TRBV7-2 and TRBJ2-1, with a tentative D call TRBD1 (5 bases). CDR1 and CDR2 (germline): SGHTA, FQGNSA. The CDR3 covers 14 residues. V was trimmed by 4 bases and J by 4 bases, leaving 11 bases between them. CDR3 protein: CASSWAGRYNEQFF. CDR3 coding DNA: TGTGCCAGCAGCTGGGCAGGGCGATACAATGAGCAGTTCTTC.

The chain combines TRBV12-3 or TRBV12-4 with TRBJ1-1; 7 bases fit TRBD1. Trimming cost V 6 bases and J 4 bases; bases outside gene matches: 11. The CDR3 consists of 15 residues. CDR3 sequence (DNA): TGTGCCAGCAGGGAGGGCCGTAGGGGGCTCACTGAAGCTTTCTTT. This translates into CASREGRRGLTEAFF.

The V gene is TRBV6-2 or TRBV6-3, the J gene TRBJ1-6; maybe TRBD1 (6 bases). There are 15 residues in the CDR3. V shed 0 bases and J shed 7 bases, with 10 bases lying between them. Germline V gene sequence: CDR1 MNHEY, CDR2 SVGEGT. CDR3 residues: CASSYSSRGNSPLHF. Here the CDR3 DNA reads TGTGCCAGCAGTTACTCGAGCAGGGGCAATTCACCCCTCCACTTT.

The chain joins TRBV9 to TRBJ2-5; D unresolved. The CDR3 runs 14 residues. The germline V gene has CDR1 SGDLS and CDR2 YYNGEE. V was pared by 1 base and J by 1 base, with 8 bases between. CDR3 protein: CASSVSTTQETQYF. The CDR3 DNA reads TGTGCCAGCAGCGTATCCACCACCCAAGAGACCCAGTACTTC.

This clonotype was observed many times. V is TRBV29-1 and J is TRBJ2-3, with D perhaps assigned TRBD1 or TRBD2 (5 bases each). Germline values: CDR1 SQVTM, CDR2 ANQGSEA. V dropped 7 bases and J dropped 5 bases, with 16 bases sitting between them. CDR3 length: 13 residues. The CDR3 loop is CSARDGTIDTQYF. The CDR3 nucleotides read TGCAGCGCCCGGGACGGGACGATAGATACGCAGTATTTT.

This CDR3 is CASSVDLYEQYF. CDR3 nucleotides: TGTGCCAGCAGCGTGGACCTCTACGAGCAGTACTTC. V usage is TRBV7-2 and J usage is TRBJ2-7; D remains unclear. Germline CDR1 SGHTA, CDR2 FQGNSA. Trimming removed 5 bases at V and 3 bases at J, with 8 bases between. CDR3 length: 12 residues.

This clonotype was seen a few times. The junction shows a germline mismatch at one end, possibly a read error. J is TRBJ2-7 and V is TRBV5-1; possibly TRBD2 for D (6 bases). CDR1 and CDR2 (germline): SGHRS, YFSETQ. CDR3 length: 14 amino acids. The CDR3 DNA reads TGCGCCAGCAGCTTCGGCTCGGGCGAGGAGGGTGAACACTTC. Translation gives CASSFGSGEEGEHF.

The chain couples TRBV5-6 to TRBJ1-1; D is perhaps TRBD1 (5 bases). The CDR3 is made up of 14 amino acids. V was shortened by 0 bases and J by 3 bases, with 9 bases between the two germline ends. Germline V lookup: CDR1 SGHDT, CDR2 YYEEEE. The CDR3 bases are TGTGCCAGCAGCTTGGTCAGGGACTACACTGAAGCTTTCTTT. It encodes CASSLVRDYTEAFF.

The chain combines TRBV5-5 with TRBJ2-1, with 10 bases aligning to TRBD1. V was clipped by 4 bases and J by 4 bases; unmatched bases: 5. Germline V CDR1 and CDR2: SGHKS, YYEKEE (reference sequence). CDR3 length: 15 amino acids. The CDR3 protein is CASSQTGGPYNEQFF. CDR3 nucleotide sequence: TGTGCCAGCAGCCAGACAGGGGGCCCGTACAATGAGCAGTTCTTC.

This clonotype was detected only a few times. V gene TRBV12-3 or TRBV12-4 combines with J gene TRBJ1-1, with D possibly matching TRBD1 (5 bases). The CDR3 sequence is 13 residues long. Trimming removed 1 base from V and 11 bases from J, with 14 bases in between. The CDR3 reads CASSLGGGYRAFF. The CDR3 nucleotides are TGTGCCAGCAGTTTAGGAGGTGGTTACAGGGCTTTCTTT.

The chain joins TRBV4-2 to TRBJ2-4, with D possibly matching TRBD2 (5 bases). Germline V gene data show CDR1 as LGHNA and CDR2 as YNFKEQ. The CDR3 has 15 amino acids. Trimming took off 2 bases at V and 9 bases at J, with 17 bases between the two ends. The CDR3 sequence: CASSQNEGQSRIQYF. The CDR3 DNA sequence: TGTGCCAGCAGCCAAAATGAGGGCCAGTCACGCATTCAGTACTTC.

The genes are TRBV5-6 and TRBJ2-5; perhaps TRBD2 as D (5 bases). V lost 3 bases, J lost 5 bases, and 14 bases lay in between. The CDR3 spans 14 residues. In germline, CDR1 is SGHDT, CDR2 YYEEEE. The CDR3 sequence is CASSYSGGEETQYF. The CDR3 DNA is TGTGCCAGCAGCTATTCCGGTGGGGAGGAGACCCAGTACTTC.

This clonotype was observed a few times. This chain joins TRBV12-3 or TRBV12-4 and TRBJ1-5; TRBD1 is a possible D gene (5 bases). V lost 5 bases and J lost 7, with 18 bases in between. The CDR3 runs to 15 residues. CDR3 amino acids: CASSPRDPVLQPQHF. The CDR3 DNA sequence: TGTGCCAGCAGTCCCCGGGACCCGGTCTTACAGCCCCAGCATTTT.

There are a few counts of this clonotype. The V gene is TRBV12-3 or TRBV12-4, the J gene TRBJ2-5; tentative D call: TRBD2 (5 bases). V lost 3 bases, J lost 10 bases, and 9 bases lay in between. This CDR3 has 11 amino acids. The CDR3 DNA reads as TGTGCCAGCAGTTTCCGTAGCGTCCAGTACTTC. This encodes CASSFRSVQYF.

This clonotype has at least ten counts. CDR3 sequence: CASSSTGGSTEAFF. CDR3 in DNA: TGTGCCAGCAGCTCGACAGGGGGTAGCACTGAAGCTTTCTTT. This chain connects TRBV7-9 to TRBJ1-1; TRBD1 matches at 9 bases. This CDR3 is 14 amino acids long. Germline CDR1 is SEHNR and CDR2 is FQNEAQ (reference sequence). J gave up 4 bases and V 4 bases, and 4 bases lay outside the gene matches.